This entry features one TCR beta chain sequence. TCRdb called the 5' RACE reads again in MiXCR, with one record for every CDR3 protein. The data contain tens of thousands of distinct CDR3 sequences, roughly 16% of them singletons. The data derive from a study of T cells of healthy individuals. The sequence derives from a human donor in good health.

The CDR3 here is CSGRQGNEQYF. The CDR3 region has the DNA TGCAGCGGTAGACAGGGGAACGAGCAGTACTTC. This sequence joins TRBV29-1 and TRBJ2-7; 8 bases match TRBD1. Trimming removed 7 bases from V and 5 bases from J; junction bases left unmatched: 4. Germline V gene lookup returns CDR1 SQVTM and CDR2 ANQGSEA. This CDR3 has 11 amino acids.